This TCR beta chain was profiled in a study of CD4 T cells in relation to SARS-CoV-2 and coronaviruses. Study-level background: Shared crossreactive spike epitopes were mapped to their HLA restriction.

Measured with immunoSEQ multiplex PCR; TCRdb has only the in-frame clones, and not every one. The sample has 60,000 or so clones; about 95% are singletons. Concerning this clone itself: Its cognate antigen is unknown.

General observations from the study: In roughly 60% of donors, memory CD4+ clonotypes crossrecognized SARS-CoV-2 and at least one common cold coronavirus spike. According to naive versus memory sequencing, detected responses are memory recall, not newly primed.

Germline trimming cut 5 bases from V and 7 bases from J; bases unmatched to any gene: 15. The CDR3 extends over 16 amino acids. The V gene's germline CDR1 is SGHAT and CDR2 FQNNGV. The unexposed donors gave CD4+ T cells in about 2010-2019, prior to COVID-19. The chain recombines TRBV11-2 with TRBJ2-7; 9 bases map to TRBD1. Sequencing used naive CD4+ T cells from PBMCs. The subset: naive CD4+ T cells isolated by negative enrichment. The receptor was isolated from a human donor in good health. In nucleotides, the CDR3 is TGTGCCAGCAGCCAAGGGACAGGGTTTAGTTCGTATGAGCAGTACTTC. Encoded protein: CASSQGTGFSSYEQYF.